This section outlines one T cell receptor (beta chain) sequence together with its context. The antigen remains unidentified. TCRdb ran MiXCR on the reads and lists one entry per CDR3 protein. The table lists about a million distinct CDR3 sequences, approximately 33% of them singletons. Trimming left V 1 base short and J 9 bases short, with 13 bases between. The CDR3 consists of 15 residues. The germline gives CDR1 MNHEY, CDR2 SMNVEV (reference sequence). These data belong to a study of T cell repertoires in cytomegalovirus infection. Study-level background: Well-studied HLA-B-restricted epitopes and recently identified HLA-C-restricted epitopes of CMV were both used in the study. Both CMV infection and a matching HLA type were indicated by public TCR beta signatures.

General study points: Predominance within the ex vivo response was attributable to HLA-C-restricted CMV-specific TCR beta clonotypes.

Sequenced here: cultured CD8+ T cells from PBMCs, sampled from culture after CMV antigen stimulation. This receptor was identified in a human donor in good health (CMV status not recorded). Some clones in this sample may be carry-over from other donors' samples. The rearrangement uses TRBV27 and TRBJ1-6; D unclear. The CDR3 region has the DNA TGTGCCAGCAGTTTATATCCGGGGAGTCCTTCACCCCTCCACTTT. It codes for CASSLYPGSPSPLHF.